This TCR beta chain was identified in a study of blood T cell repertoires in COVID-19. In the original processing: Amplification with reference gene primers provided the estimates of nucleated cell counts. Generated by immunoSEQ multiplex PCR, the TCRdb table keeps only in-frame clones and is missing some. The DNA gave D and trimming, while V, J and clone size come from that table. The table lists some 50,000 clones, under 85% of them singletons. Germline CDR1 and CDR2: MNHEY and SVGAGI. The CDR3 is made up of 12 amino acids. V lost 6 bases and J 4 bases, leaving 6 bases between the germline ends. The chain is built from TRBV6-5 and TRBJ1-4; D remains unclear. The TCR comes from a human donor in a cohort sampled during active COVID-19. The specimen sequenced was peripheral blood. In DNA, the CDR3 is TGTGCCAGCAGGCGGGTTAATGAAAAACTGTTTTTT. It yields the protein CASRRVNEKLFF.